The clone carrying this T cell receptor (beta chain) was seen repeatedly, ten times or more. This sample was included in a study of T-cell reconstitution after alpha-beta-depleted transplantation in children. The CDR3 loop spans 16 amino acids. Germline assignment: CDR1 LGHDT and CDR2 YNNKEL (reference sequence). The V end lost 1 base, the J end lost 4 bases, and 15 bases lay between the germline ends. A TCRbeta library incorporating unique molecular identifiers was prepared. Using its own MiXCR run on the PCR reads, TCRdb lists one record per CDR3 protein. This table has about 20,000 distinct CDR3 sequences, roughly 13% appearing once.

The chain is built from TRBV3-1 and TRBJ2-3; tentatively, D is TRBD1 (6 bases). The sequences come from PBMCs, mostly from graft donor cells, collected 60 days after TCRalphabeta/CD19-depleted stem cell transplant. The sequence derives from a female patient aged 2 to 10 who had a stem cell transplant for congenital amegakaryocytic thrombocytopenia, so the T cells may come from the graft donor. The CDR3 nucleotides are TGTGCCAGCAGCCAAGGGGATCCGGGACACCCAGATACGCAGTATTTT. Protein sequence: CASSQGDPGHPDTQYF.